The 31 T cell receptor beta chains given below trace back to one sample, sequenced in a study of T cells expressing NK-cell markers. After re-calling the 5' RACE reads, TCRdb lists one entry per CDR3 protein, DNA absent. The table for this sample gives over 200,000 distinct CDR3 sequences. Sequenced material: blood T cells: a sorted CD56 or NKG2C T cell subset, CD4+ or CD8+ T cells, or bulk PBMC T cells (not recorded which). These receptor sequences come from a man between 18 and 29 years old in good health.

The V call is TRBV7-9, the J call TRBJ2-3; lacking DNA, the TRBD2 call made by TCRdb goes unchecked. Germline loops: CDR1 SEHNR, CDR2 FQNEAQ (reference sequence). This CDR3 is built from 14 residues. CDR3 amino acids: CASNGRAEADTQYF.

J is TRBJ1-2 and V is TRBV6-5; TCRdb calls TRBD1, which cannot be checked without DNA. CDR1 is MNHEY and CDR2 is SVGAGI in the germline V gene. CDR3 length: 15 amino acids. The CDR3: CASSRLTAGSDGYTF.

The V call is TRBV18, the J call TRBJ2-1; TCRdb names TRBD1, which stays unverified in the absence of DNA. Germline CDR1 and CDR2: KGHSH and LQKENI. CDR3 length equals 15 residues. The CDR3 reads CASSPPRTGGNEQFF. Combining the CDR3 with reference TRBV18 and TRBJ2-1 gives the whole variable domain NAGVMQNPRHLVRRRGQEARLRCSPMKGHSHVYWYRQLPEEGLKFMVYLQKENIIDESGMPKERFSAEFPKEGPSILRIQQVVRGDSAAYFCASSPPRTGGNEQFFGPGTRLTVL.

The chain links TRBV7-2 to TRBJ2-2; TCRdb names TRBD2, which stays unverified in the absence of DNA. Germline lookup yields CDR1 SGHTA and CDR2 FQGNSA. The CDR3 runs to 15 residues. Here the CDR3 reads CASSLNEIGEAGGFF.

J is TRBJ2-3 and V is TRBV3-1; as DNA is missing, the TRBD2 call by TCRdb cannot be tested. Germline V lookup: CDR1 LGHDT, CDR2 YNNKEL (reference sequence). The CDR3 runs 12 residues. The CDR3 loop reads CASSQAAGPQYF.

V and J are TRBV12-3 or TRBV12-4 and TRBJ2-1; TCRdb designates TRBD2, a call that cannot be tested without DNA. This CDR3 contains 15 residues. The CDR3 reads CASTQAGGPRNEQFF.

V usage is TRBV20-1 and J usage is TRBJ1-2. Per the germline V gene, CDR1 is DFQATT and CDR2 is SNEGSKA (reference sequence). This CDR3 contains 13 residues. CDR3 amino acids: CSASSGEFYGYTF.

The rearrangement uses TRBV2 and TRBJ2-5. The CDR3 has 13 residues. Germline-derived CDR1 and CDR2 are SNHLY and FYNNEI. The CDR3 sequence: CASSTIGVETQYF.

The chain carries TRBV28 and TRBJ2-3. The CDR3 is 16 residues long. Looked up from germline, CDR1 is MDHEN and CDR2 is SYDVKM. CDR3 amino acids: CASSRFRLDSTDTQYF. The full variable domain, rest sourced from reference TRBV28 and TRBJ2-3, is DVKVTQSSRYLVKRTGEKVFLECVQDMDHENMFWYRQDPGLGLRLIYFSYDVKMKEKGDIPEGYSVSREKKERFSLILESASTNQTSMYLCASSRFRLDSTDTQYFGPGTRLTVL.

The J gene is TRBJ1-4, the V gene TRBV3-1. Germline values: CDR1 LGHDT, CDR2 YNNKEL (reference sequence). The CDR3 is made up of 13 amino acids. The CDR3 reads CASSQEWGKKLFF.

This chain connects TRBV21-1 to TRBJ1-4; the TRBD1 assignment by TCRdb is unverifiable without DNA. TRBV21-1 is annotated as a pseudogene. The CDR3 runs 13 residues. This CDR3 is CASSKGPNEKLFF.

J is TRBJ2-7 and V is TRBV7-2. The CDR3 covers 13 residues. The germline V gene encodes CDR1 SGHTA and CDR2 FQGNSA. Here the CDR3 reads CASSLDRLREQYF.

The chain couples TRBV27 to TRBJ1-1; TCRdb indicates TRBD1, and absent DNA this call remains unverified. CDR3 length: 13 amino acids. Germline CDR1 and CDR2: MNHEY and SMNVEV (reference sequence). CDR3 sequence: CASSFPGGTEAFF.

The V gene is TRBV2, the J gene TRBJ2-2. Germline assignment: CDR1 SNHLY and CDR2 FYNNEI. This CDR3 is built from 11 residues. The CDR3 spells CASNMRGELFF.

This chain's CDR3 is CSYLTGTGNHNEQFF. This chain joins TRBV20-1 and TRBJ2-1; TCRdb selects TRBD1, and the lack of DNA leaves this call unchecked. The CDR3 is 15 residues long. CDR1 DFQATT and CDR2 SNEGSKA come from the germline V gene (reference sequence).

The CDR3 is CASRPSGKGNQPQHF. This sequence joins TRBV6-5 and TRBJ1-5. The length of the CDR3 is 15 residues. In germline, CDR1 is MNHEY, CDR2 SVGAGI.

CDR3: CATVAPRPNYEQYF. The chain carries TRBV28 and TRBJ2-7; TCRdb's D call, TRBD2, is unchecked because there is no DNA. Germline V lookup: CDR1 MDHEN, CDR2 SYDVKM. The CDR3 is 14 residues long.

The chain couples TRBV11-3 to TRBJ1-1; the D gene TCRdb calls, TRBD1, cannot be checked with no DNA. Germline lookup yields CDR1 SGHNT and CDR2 YENEEA. CDR3 length: 17 amino acids. This CDR3 is CASSLNLPGTTNTEAFF.

The chain recombines TRBV12-3 or TRBV12-4 with TRBJ1-2; TCRdb proposes TRBD1, but this gene call is untestable without DNA. The CDR3 contains 14 residues. The CDR3 protein is CASSWDMSYYGYTF.

The V and J genes are TRBV20-1 and TRBJ2-1; the TCRdb call, TRBD2, lacks DNA for checking. Germline CDR1 is DFQATT and CDR2 is SNEGSKA (reference sequence). The CDR3 covers 14 residues. The CDR3 region is CSARLAGMKNEQFF.

The chain recombines TRBV20-1 with TRBJ1-1; TCRdb names TRBD1, which stays unverified in the absence of DNA. The CDR3 covers 17 residues. Germline V gene lookup returns CDR1 DFQATT and CDR2 SNEGSKA (reference sequence). CDR3 loop: CSARDLLGTPMNTEAFF.

The J gene is TRBJ1-4, the V gene TRBV2. Germline loops: CDR1 SNHLY, CDR2 FYNNEI. The CDR3 covers 14 residues. The CDR3 loop reads CASARGFEAEKLFF.

CDR3 loop: CASSPFDGYRQFF. V usage is TRBV14 and J usage is TRBJ2-1. The CDR3 runs to 13 residues. Per the germline V gene, CDR1 is SGHDN and CDR2 is FVKESK.

The gene calls are TRBV2 and TRBJ1-1; no DNA is available, so the TRBD1 call from TCRdb remains unchecked. The CDR3 is made up of 14 amino acids. Germline CDR1 and CDR2: SNHLY and FYNNEI. The CDR3 is CASMVVGAETEAFF.

V usage is TRBV10-3 and J usage is TRBJ2-1; TCRdb's D call, TRBD2, is unchecked because there is no DNA. Germline V gives CDR1 ENHRY, CDR2 SYGVKD. This CDR3 is 14 amino acids long. The CDR3 protein is CAISDLAGAWEQFF.

This rearrangement joins TRBV20-1 to TRBJ2-3; no DNA is available, so the TRBD2 call from TCRdb remains unchecked. CDR1 and CDR2 from the germline V gene are DFQATT and SNEGSKA (reference sequence). The CDR3 loop spans 16 amino acids. The CDR3 sequence is CSATGLAGVEADTQYF.

J is TRBJ2-2 and V is TRBV15; lacking DNA, the TRBD2 call made by TCRdb goes unchecked. The CDR3 contains 20 residues. Germline values: CDR1 LNHNV, CDR2 YYDKDF (reference sequence). CDR3 residues: CATSGPPGLAGGTNTGELFF.

The chain has TRBV12-3 or TRBV12-4 and TRBJ2-3. The CDR3 totals 12 residues. CDR3 sequence reads: CASSTIRDTQYF.

The chain links TRBV10-2 to TRBJ2-5; without DNA, the TCRdb call of TRBD2 cannot be checked. In germline, CDR1 is WSHSY, CDR2 SAAADI. The CDR3 has 16 amino acids. Here the CDR3 reads CASTTELAGGRETQYF.

This chain connects TRBV30 to TRBJ2-3; TCRdb proposes TRBD2, but this gene call is untestable without DNA. CDR1 and CDR2 from the germline V gene are GTSNPN and SVGIG (reference sequence). The CDR3 runs 17 residues. CDR3 sequence: CAWESLRLAGGLDTQYF. Using reference TRBV30 and TRBJ2-3 for the parts outside the CDR3, the full variable domain is SQTIHQWPATLVQPVGSPLSLECTVEGTSNPNLYWYRQAAGRGLQLLFYSVGIGQISSEVPQNLSASRPQDRQFILSSKKLLLSDSGFYLCAWESLRLAGGLDTQYFGPGTRLTVL.

The chain has TRBV29-1 and TRBJ2-3; TCRdb picks TRBD2, but there is no DNA to check that call. The CDR3 spans 12 residues. Germline V gives CDR1 SQVTM, CDR2 ANQGSEA. This CDR3 is CSVDPLREEQYF.